Presented here are 25 T cell receptor beta chains from one specimen sequenced in a study of blood T cell repertoires in COVID-19. Method: immunoSEQ multiplex PCR; TCRdb's copy keeps in-frame clones and lacks some. In the table there are approximately 320,000 clones, roughly 90% of which are singletons. Sequenced: PBMCs or T cells enriched from blood (not recorded which). All receptors come from a woman aged 18-29 years who had recovered from COVID-19.

V usage is TRBV27 and J usage is TRBJ1-1; a possible D gene is TRBD1 (5 bases). Germline V CDR1 and CDR2: MNHEY, SMNVEV (reference sequence). The germline V and J ends were trimmed by 3 bases and 9 bases, with 14 bases remaining between them. The CDR3 spans 13 residues. DNA of the CDR3: TGTGCCAGCAGTTTCTTAGACGGGGGAAAAGCTTTCTTT. Translation: CASSFLDGGKAFF.

The V gene is TRBV3-1 (or the pseudogene TRBV3-2), the J gene TRBJ2-7, with 11 bases identical to TRBD1. The trim removed 3 bases at V and 6 bases at J, leaving 7 bases unmatched. This CDR3 contains 15 residues. Germline loops: CDR1 LGHDT, CDR2 YNNKEL (reference sequence). CDR3 protein: CASSQGTGGCGEQYF. Here the CDR3 DNA reads TGTGCCAGCAGCCAGGGGACAGGGGGATGCGGCGAGCAGTACTTC.

The rearrangement links TRBV5-1 to TRBJ1-4, with D perhaps matching TRBD1 (6 bases). V was trimmed by 1 base and J by 5 bases, leaving 12 bases between them. CDR1 is SGHRS, CDR2 YFSETQ, per germline. The CDR3 sequence is 15 residues long. The CDR3 spells CASSLPGTGNEKLFF. In nucleotides, the CDR3 is TGCGCCAGCAGCTTGCCGGGAACAGGGAATGAAAAACTGTTTTTT. The whole variable domain, filled in from reference TRBV5-1 and TRBJ1-4, reads KAGVTQTPRYLIKTRGQQVTLSCSPISGHRSVSWYQQTPGQGLQFLFEYFSETQRNKGNFPGRFSGRQFSNSRSEMNVSTLELGDSALYLCASSLPGTGNEKLFFGSGTQLSVL.

The chain employs TRBV4-3 and TRBJ1-2; perhaps TRBD1 as D (6 bases). Germline V gene data show CDR1 as LGHNA and CDR2 as YSLEER. This CDR3 is 15 amino acids long. V lost 1 base, J lost 2 bases, and 11 bases lay in between. CDR3 amino acids: CASSQGPTGNYGYTF. In nucleotides, the CDR3 is TGCGCCAGCAGCCAAGGACCAACAGGGAACTATGGCTACACCTTC.

The genes are TRBV7-8 and TRBJ2-7; 7 nucleotides agree with TRBD2. There are 17 residues in the CDR3. J lost 3 bases, V lost 3 bases, and 14 bases had no gene match. Looked up from germline, CDR1 is SGHVS and CDR2 is FQNEAQ. The CDR3 protein is CASSLGLAGERGYEQYF. CDR3 DNA: TGTGCCAGCAGCTTGGGGTTGGCGGGAGAAAGGGGCTACGAGCAGTACTTC.

This clone was recorded only once. This rearrangement joins TRBV7-2 to TRBJ2-7; TRBD1 matches at 8 bases. V trimming: 3 bases; J trimming: 6 bases; junction bases outside the gene matches: 10. The CDR3 runs 15 residues. Germline assignment: CDR1 SGHTA and CDR2 FQGNSA. The CDR3 coding sequence is TGTGCCAGCAGCTTCATCGGACAGGGATCGTTCGAGCAGTACTTC. Translating it yields CASSFIGQGSFEQYF.

DNA of the CDR3: TGTGCCAGCAGCCCCGGGGGGGTAGACCATACCGGGGAGCTGTTTTTT. The encoded protein is CASSPGGVDHTGELFF. V usage is TRBV9 and J usage is TRBJ2-2; 8 bases map to TRBD2. The CDR3 has 16 amino acids. The ends lost 4 bases at V and 5 bases at J; junction bases unmatched: 10. Germline V gene data show CDR1 as SGDLS and CDR2 as YYNGEE.

The rearrangement links TRBV28 to TRBJ1-1; D is perhaps TRBD1 (5 bases). Germline V gene data show CDR1 as MDHEN and CDR2 as SYDVKM. The CDR3 loop spans 12 amino acids. The V end lost 6 bases, the J end lost 10 bases, and 15 bases lay between the germline ends. CDR3 DNA sequence: TGTGCCAGCAGGGGGGGAGGAGGTACAGCTTTCTTT. Encoded protein: CASRGGGGTAFF. The variable domain in full, with the rest retrieved from reference TRBV28 and TRBJ1-1, is DVKVTQSSRYLVKRTGEKVFLECVQDMDHENMFWYRQDPGLGLRLIYFSYDVKMKEKGDIPEGYSVSREKKERFSLILESASTNQTSMYLCASRGGGGTAFFGQGTRLTVV.

This clone was recorded only once. The chain is built from TRBV5-5 and TRBJ1-2; TRBD1 matches 7 bases. CDR3 length: 18 residues. The V gene's germline CDR1 is SGHKS and CDR2 YYEKEE (reference sequence). V shed 0 bases and J 0 bases; nucleotides not matched to a gene: 11. The DNA for the CDR3 is TGTGCCAGCAGCTTGGCAGGTCAGGGGGGACCGACTAACTATGGCTACACCTTC. Protein: CASSLAGQGGPTNYGYTF. Full variable domain (missing parts from reference TRBV5-5 and TRBJ1-2): DAGVTQSPTHLIKTRGQQVTLRCSPISGHKSVSWYQQVLGQGPQFIFQYYEKEERGRGNFPDRFSARQFPNYSSELNVNALLLGDSALYLCASSLAGQGGPTNYGYTFGSGTRLTVV.

V gene TRBV6-5 combines with J gene TRBJ1-6; 7 nucleotides line up with TRBD1. Germline V gives CDR1 MNHEY, CDR2 SVGAGI. The CDR3 runs to 14 residues. V was pared by 6 bases and J by 7 bases, with 6 bases of the junction left unmatched. This CDR3 reads CASRRGPSNSPLHF. The CDR3 region has the DNA TGTGCCAGCAGGAGGGGGCCTTCAAATTCACCCCTCCACTTT.

This clone appeared a single time. The chain uses TRBV7-8 and TRBJ2-1; 9 nucleotides line up with TRBD2. Trimming took 1 base from V and 8 from J; bases not matched to a gene: 12. CDR3 length: 17 amino acids. The germline gives CDR1 SGHVS, CDR2 FQNEAQ. CDR3 region: CASSLEASGALVHEQFF. For the CDR3, the DNA is TGTGCCAGCAGCTTAGAGGCTAGCGGGGCATTGGTTCATGAGCAGTTCTTC.

V gene TRBV4-3 combines with J gene TRBJ1-5, with 8 positions matching TRBD1. CDR3 length: 18 residues. CDR1 LGHNA and CDR2 YSLEER come from the germline V gene. With 0 bases clipped from V and 2 bases from J, the junction kept 9 bases outside the gene matches. Here the CDR3 DNA reads TGCGCCAGCAGCCAAGAATGGGGGCAGGGGGCTGGCAATCAGCCCCAGCATTTT. This encodes CASSQEWGQGAGNQPQHF.

The chain joins TRBV2 to TRBJ2-3; TRBD2 might be the D (5 bases). The V and J ends lost 7 bases and 2 bases respectively, with 16 bases between them. This CDR3 contains 15 residues. CDR1 is SNHLY, CDR2 FYNNEI, per germline. CDR3 DNA sequence: TGTGCCAGCACCCCTGGCGAGGGCCCCACAGATACGCAGTATTTT. Translation gives CASTPGEGPTDTQYF.

This clone occurred a few times. V and J are TRBV7-2 and TRBJ1-6; D is unresolved. V was trimmed by 1 base and J by 13 bases, leaving 11 bases between them. This CDR3 has 13 amino acids. CDR1 SGHTA and CDR2 FQGNSA come from the germline V gene. The CDR3 reads CASSLVGRYPLHF. CDR3 nucleotide sequence: TGTGCCAGCAGCTTAGTAGGCAGGTATCCCCTCCACTTT.

This clone was seen a single time. The chain has TRBV7-2 and TRBJ2-3; no clear D gene. Per germline, CDR1 SGHTA and CDR2 FQGNSA. The CDR3 runs to 13 residues. V was pared by 2 bases and J by 1 base, with 4 bases between. The CDR3 here is CASSLPGTDTQYF. The CDR3 DNA is TGTGCCAGCAGCTTACCGGGCACAGATACGCAGTATTTT.

This chain uses TRBV19 with TRBJ2-5, with 8 bases lining up with TRBD1. The germline V gene has CDR1 LNHDA and CDR2 SQIVND (reference sequence). The CDR3 runs 12 residues. Trimming cost V 10 bases and J 2 bases; bases outside gene matches: 3. The CDR3 coding sequence is TGTGCCACGGGACAGGTTCAAGAGACCCAGTACTTC. Its translation: CATGQVQETQYF.

The chain links TRBV18 to TRBJ2-1; 8 bases are a match to TRBD1. Germline CDR1 is KGHSH and CDR2 is LQKENI. The CDR3 is made up of 15 amino acids. V lost 1 base to trimming and J lost 4 bases; unmatched junction nucleotides: 3. CDR3 loop: CASSPRTGGYNEQFF. CDR3 DNA sequence: TGTGCCAGCTCACCACGCACAGGGGGATACAATGAGCAGTTCTTC.

The chain recombines TRBV5-1 with TRBJ1-4; 8 bases are a match to TRBD1. CDR1 is SGHRS and CDR2 is YFSETQ in the germline V gene. With 3 bases clipped from V and 8 bases from J, the junction kept 15 bases outside the gene matches. CDR3 length: 17 amino acids. The DNA for the CDR3 is TGCGCCAGCAGCTCGACTGGACAGGGTCCGTTTATCGAAAAACTGTTTTTT. It codes for CASSSTGQGPFIEKLFF.

The chain combines TRBV30 with TRBJ1-1, with 8 bases matching TRBD1. The CDR3 loop spans 14 amino acids. V shed 2 bases and J 0 bases; nucleotides not matched to a gene: 2. Germline CDR1 reads GTSNPN; CDR2 reads SVGIG (reference sequence). CDR3: CAWSPGQVNTEAFF. The CDR3 nucleotides read TGTGCCTGGAGTCCGGGACAGGTGAACACTGAAGCTTTCTTT.

The genes are TRBV29-1 and TRBJ1-3; D possibly corresponds to TRBD1 (6 bases). The CDR3 runs 13 residues. Germline V gene lookup returns CDR1 SQVTM and CDR2 ANQGSEA. With 7 bases removed from V and 0 bases from J, the gap between germline ends came to 10 bases. The CDR3 DNA follows: TGCAGCGCGCTGGGGGCCTCTGGAAACACCATATATTTT. It yields the protein CSALGASGNTIYF.

The chain combines TRBV21-1 with TRBJ1-3; TRBD1, the table's D call, was not compared with the DNA. TRBV21-1 is a pseudogene locus. This CDR3 is 14 amino acids long. CDR3 sequence: CASSPQGQVLPIYF. The CDR3 nucleotides read TGTGCCAGCAGCCCCCAAGGACAGGTGTTACCAATATATTTT.

This clone was counted a single time. This chain links TRBV3-1 (or the pseudogene TRBV3-2) with TRBJ2-7; D call uncertain. CDR1 is LGHDT and CDR2 is YNNKEL in the germline V gene (reference sequence). Trimming stripped 0 bases from V and 2 bases from J, with 11 bases between. The CDR3 has 15 amino acids. CDR3 sequence reads: CASSQDVSVPYEQYF. Here the CDR3 DNA reads TGTGCCAGCAGCCAAGATGTGAGTGTCCCCTACGAGCAGTACTTC.

The chain carries TRBV6-2 or TRBV6-3 and TRBJ2-7; 7 bases are a match to TRBD2. CDR1 is MNHEY and CDR2 is SVGEGT in the germline V gene. The CDR3 runs to 17 residues. Trimming removed 6 bases from V and 2 bases from J; junction bases left unmatched: 16. The CDR3 reads CASSHLLRLAATYEQYF. In nucleotides, the CDR3 is TGTGCCAGCAGCCATCTTCTAAGGCTAGCGGCAACCTACGAGCAGTACTTC.

The rearrangement joins TRBV27 to TRBJ1-1; tentatively, D is TRBD1 (6 bases). CDR1 and CDR2 from the germline V gene are MNHEY and SMNVEV (reference sequence). This CDR3 is built from 13 residues. With 3 bases removed from V and 13 bases from J, the gap between germline ends came to 18 bases. The CDR3 DNA follows: TGTGCCAGCAGTTTCTTACAGGGACCCAAAAGTTTCTTT. Translating gives CASSFLQGPKSFF.

This clone has a single count. The V and J genes are TRBV7-2 and TRBJ2-2; D is unresolved. The CDR3 is made up of 13 amino acids. CDR1 SGHTA and CDR2 FQGNSA come from the germline V gene. The V gene lost 5 bases and the J gene lost 3 bases, with 7 bases spanning the gap. CDR3 region: CASSPLYTGELFF. The CDR3 nucleotides read TGTGCCAGCAGCCCACTATACACCGGGGAGCTGTTTTTT.